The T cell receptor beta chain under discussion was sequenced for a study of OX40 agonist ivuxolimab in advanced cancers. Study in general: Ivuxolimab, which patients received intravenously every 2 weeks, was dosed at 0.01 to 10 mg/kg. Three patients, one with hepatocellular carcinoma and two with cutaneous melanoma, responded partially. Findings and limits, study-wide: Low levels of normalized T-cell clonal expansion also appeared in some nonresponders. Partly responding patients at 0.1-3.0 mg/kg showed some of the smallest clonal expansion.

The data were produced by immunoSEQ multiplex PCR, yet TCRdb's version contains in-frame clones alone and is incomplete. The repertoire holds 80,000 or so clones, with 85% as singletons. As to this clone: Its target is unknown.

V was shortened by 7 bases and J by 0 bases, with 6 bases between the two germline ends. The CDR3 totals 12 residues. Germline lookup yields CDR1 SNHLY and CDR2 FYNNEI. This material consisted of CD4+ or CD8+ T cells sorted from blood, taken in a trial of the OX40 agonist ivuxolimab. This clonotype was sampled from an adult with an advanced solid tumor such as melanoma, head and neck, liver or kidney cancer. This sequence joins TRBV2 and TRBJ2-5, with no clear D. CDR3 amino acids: CASKQNQETQYF. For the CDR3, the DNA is TGTGCCAGCAAACAGAACCAAGAGACCCAGTACTTC.